This T cell receptor (beta chain) was captured by sequencing in a study of beta chain features in type 1 diabetes. Sorted populations were all over 98% pure. CDR1 and CDR2 from the germline V gene are WSHSY and SAAADI. CDR3 length: 14 residues. V was clipped by 6 bases and J by 6 bases; unmatched bases: 10. Reverse transcribing all isolated RNA meant expressed TCRB transcripts were sequenced. The data were produced by immunoSEQ multiplex PCR, yet TCRdb's version contains in-frame clones alone and is incomplete. Here the sample spans 20,000 to 25,000 clones, roughly 69% being singletons. Sequencing was carried out using Tregs from blood. The chain has TRBV10-2 and TRBJ1-2; 7 nucleotides line up with TRBD1. The source of this sequence is a woman aged 40 to 50 in good health. The CDR3, as DNA: TGCGCCAGCAGCGACCCCCCGGGGACAGATGGCTACACCTTC. Translating it yields CASSDPPGTDGYTF.